The 32 T cell receptor beta chains below were found in one sample sequenced in a study of blood T cell repertoires in COVID-19. Clones were sequenced by immunoSEQ multiplex PCR, and TCRdb holds only the in-frame ones, with some missing. The table lists about 41,000 clones, nearly 90% of them singletons. The sequenced sample was peripheral blood. These receptors all come from a man aged 60-69 years with acute or convalescent COVID-19.

CDR3 loop: CASSLMGTGGQSPLHF. The CDR3 nucleotides are TGTGCCAGCAGCTTAATGGGGACAGGGGGCCAATCACCCCTCCACTTT. The chain is built from TRBV9 and TRBJ1-6, with 12 bases identical to TRBD1. Germline loops: CDR1 SGDLS, CDR2 YYNGEE. V lost 4 bases and J lost 10; bases outside the gene matches: 9. This CDR3 is built from 16 residues.

This rearrangement joins TRBV2 to TRBJ2-5, with unresolved D. The germline V gene has CDR1 SNHLY and CDR2 FYNNEI. The CDR3 length is 13 residues. The V end lost 5 bases, the J end lost 1 base, and 8 bases lay between the germline ends. The CDR3 protein is CASSPEFQETQYF. In DNA form, the CDR3 reads TGTGCCAGCAGTCCCGAGTTCCAAGAGACCCAGTACTTC.

The chain couples TRBV11-2 to TRBJ1-2, with no clear D. Trimming cost V 2 bases and J 5 bases, with 15 bases left between them. Germline CDR1 is SGHAT and CDR2 is FQNNGV. The length of the CDR3 is 15 residues. The CDR3, as DNA: TGTGCCAGCAGCTTACCACGGACTACAGAATATGGCTACACCTTC. It encodes CASSLPRTTEYGYTF.

This clone was seen a single time. The chain has TRBV9 and TRBJ1-2; TRBD1 matches 8 bases. CDR3 size: 14 residues. Germline loops: CDR1 SGDLS, CDR2 YYNGEE. Trimming took 4 bases from V and 6 from J; bases not matched to a gene: 8. In DNA, the CDR3 is TGTGCCAGCAGCTCCCGGACAGGGTCGGATGGCTACACCTTC. Its translation is CASSSRTGSDGYTF.

The V gene is TRBV5-6, the J gene TRBJ2-5; TRBD2 matches 14 bases. Germline assignment: CDR1 SGHDT and CDR2 YYEEEE. The CDR3 loop spans 17 amino acids. V shed 1 base and J 2 bases; nucleotides not matched to a gene: 4. The DNA of the CDR3 is TGTGCCAGCAGCTTGTGGGGACTAGCGGGGGTACAAGAGACCCAGTACTTC. Its protein is CASSLWGLAGVQETQYF.

This chain uses TRBV7-2 with TRBJ1-6; no clear D gene. The CDR3 runs 15 residues. V was clipped by 0 bases and J by 10 bases, with 13 bases between them. Germline loops: CDR1 SGHTA, CDR2 FQGNSA. The CDR3 DNA reads TGTGCCAGCAGCTTAGCGAGAGGGTTCGGGTCACCCCTCCACTTT. Translation: CASSLARGFGSPLHF.

V is TRBV4-3 and J is TRBJ2-3; TRBD2 matches 8 bases. V was clipped by 0 bases and J by 1 base; unmatched bases: 12. CDR3 length: 19 residues. In germline, CDR1 is LGHNA, CDR2 YSLEER. The CDR3 coding sequence is TGCGCCAGCAGCCAAGATAAGGAGCGGGAGCCCAGCCGCACAGATACGCAGTATTTT. Encoded protein: CASSQDKEREPSRTDTQYF.

The chain combines TRBV7-2 with TRBJ2-2; TRBD1 agrees at 8 bases. The CDR3 has 15 residues. Germline V gene sequence: CDR1 SGHTA, CDR2 FQGNSA. J gave up 4 bases and V 2 bases, and 3 bases lay outside the gene matches. The CDR3 here is CASSLYTGGTGELFF. CDR3 coding DNA: TGTGCCAGCAGCTTATACACAGGGGGCACCGGGGAGCTGTTTTTT.

This clone appeared once. The gene calls are TRBV5-1 and TRBJ2-3; 8 bases match TRBD2. The V segment lost 0 bases and the J segment 6 bases; nucleotides outside the gene matches: 9. The CDR3 loop spans 16 amino acids. Per germline, CDR1 SGHRS and CDR2 YFSETQ. CDR3 protein: CASSLAAGGFGDTQYF. CDR3 DNA: TGCGCCAGCAGCTTGGCCGCGGGGGGATTTGGTGATACGCAGTATTTT.

This clone appeared once. V and J are TRBV5-1 and TRBJ2-1; 7 bases fit TRBD2. CDR3 size: 14 residues. Germline CDR1 is SGHRS and CDR2 is YFSETQ. Trimming took 5 bases from V and 0 from J; bases not matched to a gene: 2. CDR3 sequence: CASRGGSSYNEQFF. CDR3 sequence (DNA): TGCGCCAGCAGGGGGGGGAGCTCCTACAATGAGCAGTTCTTC.

This clone has only one observation. The chain joins TRBV7-3 to TRBJ2-3, with D tentatively TRBD2 (6 bases). Germline-derived CDR1 and CDR2 are SGHTA and FQGTGA. Trimming pared 5 bases from V and 5 bases from J, leaving 17 bases between. The CDR3 loop spans 15 amino acids. The CDR3 coding sequence is TGTGCCAGCAGCCTCGGGGGTCTAGCTGGAGATACGCAGTATTTT. It specifies CASSLGGLAGDTQYF.

The chain joins TRBV30 to TRBJ1-5, with 7 bases aligning to TRBD1. The germline V gene encodes CDR1 GTSNPN and CDR2 SVGIG (reference sequence). With V trimmed by 3 bases and J by 10 bases, 9 bases remained unmatched. The CDR3 length is 13 residues. The CDR3 loop is CAWRGQFGEPQHF. For the CDR3, the DNA is TGTGCCTGGAGGGGACAGTTCGGGGAACCCCAGCATTTT.

The gene calls are TRBV9 and TRBJ2-1; the D gene is possibly TRBD1 (5 bases). This CDR3 spans 13 amino acids. CDR1 is SGDLS, CDR2 YYNGEE, per germline. Trimming stripped 0 bases from V and 6 bases from J, with 7 bases between. CDR3 amino acids: CASSVGGLNEQFF. CDR3 bases: TGTGCCAGCAGCGTAGGGGGCCTCAATGAGCAGTTCTTC.

The chain carries TRBV27 and TRBJ2-7; D possibly corresponds to TRBD1 (6 bases). Germline V lookup: CDR1 MNHEY, CDR2 SMNVEV (reference sequence). The CDR3 sequence is 16 residues long. Trimming cost V 5 bases and J 3 bases, with 20 bases left between them. The CDR3 DNA follows: TGTGCCAGCAGTCCCCTGGGGGCAGCCGGCCACTACGAGCAGTACTTC. Amino acids: CASSPLGAAGHYEQYF.

A few counts support this clone. V is TRBV6-5 and J is TRBJ2-2; D is unclear. V lost 5 bases, J lost 4 bases, and 11 bases lay in between. The CDR3 is 14 amino acids. The germline gives CDR1 MNHEY, CDR2 SVGAGI. DNA for the CDR3: TGTGCCAGCAGTCCCCGGGTCTCCACCGGGGAGCTGTTTTTT. It specifies CASSPRVSTGELFF.

The genes are TRBV21-1 and TRBJ1-1. TRBV21-1 is reported as a pseudogene. CDR3 length: 16 residues. This CDR3 reads CASSKDVGGTGTEAFF. The CDR3 DNA reads TGTGCCAGCAGCAAAGACGTGGGGGGGACGGGCACTGAAGCTTTCTTT.

The chain recombines TRBV12-3 or TRBV12-4 with TRBJ1-1; unclear D gene. The CDR3 covers 12 residues. Trimming removed 3 bases from V and 4 bases from J, with 6 bases in between. CDR3 DNA sequence: TGTGCCAGCAGTTTGGCGGGCACTGAAGCTTTCTTT. It yields the protein CASSLAGTEAFF.

The chain has TRBV29-1 and TRBJ2-2; tentative D call: TRBD1 (6 bases). Looked up from germline, CDR1 is SQVTM and CDR2 is ANQGSEA. The CDR3 is made up of 14 amino acids. The ends were cut back, 4 bases at V and 5 bases at J, with 14 bases in the middle. In DNA form, the CDR3 reads TGCAGCGTTGCCCCCAGGGGCAAGACCGGGGAGCTGTTTTTT. As protein: CSVAPRGKTGELFF.

This clone turned up a few times. The V and J genes are TRBV6-5 and TRBJ2-1, with 7 bases that match TRBD1. Germline trimming cut 6 bases from V and 9 bases from J; bases unmatched to any gene: 8. This CDR3 comprises 13 residues. Germline assignment: CDR1 MNHEY and CDR2 SVGAGI. The CDR3 sequence: CASRSKGALEQFF. The CDR3 DNA reads TGTGCCAGCAGATCTAAGGGGGCGCTTGAGCAGTTCTTC.

This clone was observed a handful of times. V gene TRBV2 combines with J gene TRBJ2-5; 9 positions agree with TRBD2. Germline V lookup: CDR1 SNHLY, CDR2 FYNNEI. V shed 3 bases and J 1 base; nucleotides not matched to a gene: 6. This CDR3 has 16 residues. The CDR3 spells CASSEGGGAPQETQYF. The CDR3 DNA follows: TGTGCCAGCAGTGAGGGCGGGGGGGCCCCCCAAGAGACCCAGTACTTC.

CDR3 sequence (DNA): TGTGCCATCCGGGACAGGGTCGATGAAAAACTGTTTTTT. Its translation is CAIRDRVDEKLFF. J is TRBJ1-4 and V is TRBV10-3; 9 positions agree with TRBD1. CDR3 length: 13 amino acids. After removal of 8 bases from V and 6 bases from J, the junction contained 4 bases not matched to a gene. In germline, CDR1 is ENHRY, CDR2 SYGVKD.

The V gene is TRBV11-2, the J gene TRBJ2-3; TRBD2 matches at 9 bases. The junction had 8 bases not matched to a gene; V was cut back by 4 bases and J by 3 bases. Germline V CDR1 and CDR2: SGHAT, FQNNGV. This CDR3 is 16 amino acids long. CDR3 sequence reads: CASSSRRLAVTDTQYF. The CDR3 DNA is TGTGCCAGCAGCTCAAGAAGACTAGCGGTAACAGATACGCAGTATTTT. The complete variable domain, with remaining parts taken from reference TRBV11-2 and TRBJ2-3, reads EAGVAQSPRYKIIEKRQSVAFWCNPISGHATLYWYQQILGQGPKLLIQFQNNGVVDDSQLPKDRFSAERLKGVDSTLKIQPAKLEDSAVYLCASSSRRLAVTDTQYFGPGTRLTVL.

V gene TRBV9 combines with J gene TRBJ1-4, with a weak D call TRBD1 (5 bases). This CDR3 comprises 15 residues. Trimming removed 4 bases at V and 4 bases at J, with 14 bases between. The germline gives CDR1 SGDLS, CDR2 YYNGEE. CDR3 protein: CASSPRGGDNEKLFF. The CDR3 region has the DNA TGTGCCAGCAGCCCCCGGGGAGGGGATAATGAAAAACTGTTTTTT.

The J gene is TRBJ1-4, the V gene TRBV13; 9 nucleotides align to TRBD1. The CDR3 spans 16 residues. Germline values: CDR1 PRHDT, CDR2 FYEKMQ (reference sequence). After removal of 0 bases from V and 5 bases from J, the junction contained 4 bases not matched to a gene. CDR3 DNA sequence: TGTGCCAGCAGCTTAGGCCTGGGACAGGGAAATGAAAAACTGTTTTTT. It is translated as CASSLGLGQGNEKLFF.

J is TRBJ1-2 and V is TRBV5-1; 7 bases match TRBD1. The CDR3 contains 13 residues. Germline CDR1 SGHRS, CDR2 YFSETQ. V lost 4 bases to trimming and J lost 8 bases; unmatched junction nucleotides: 8. CDR3 nucleotides: TGCGCCAGCAGCCTGAACAGGGGAGGAGGCTACACCTTC. Translated, it gives CASSLNRGGGYTF. Full variable domain (outside the CDR3, taken from reference TRBV5-1 and TRBJ1-2): KAGVTQTPRYLIKTRGQQVTLSCSPISGHRSVSWYQQTPGQGLQFLFEYFSETQRNKGNFPGRFSGRQFSNSRSEMNVSTLELGDSALYLCASSLNRGGGYTFGSGTRLTVV.

This clone has more than one count but fewer than ten. V gene TRBV18 combines with J gene TRBJ2-2, with a weak D call TRBD1 (5 bases). The CDR3 runs 16 residues. Trimming removed 0 bases from V and 4 bases from J, with 12 bases in between. Germline lookup yields CDR1 KGHSH and CDR2 LQKENI. This CDR3 is CASSPPGRGGTGELFF. The CDR3 nucleotides read TGTGCCAGCTCACCACCGGGTAGGGGCGGCACCGGGGAGCTGTTTTTT. Drawing the rest from reference TRBV18 and TRBJ2-2, the complete variable domain is NAGVMQNPRHLVRRRGQEARLRCSPMKGHSHVYWYRQLPEEGLKFMVYLQKENIIDESGMPKERFSAEFPKEGPSILRIQQVVRGDSAAYFCASSPPGRGGTGELFFGEGSRLTVL.

This chain links TRBV3-1 (or the pseudogene TRBV3-2) with TRBJ1-1; 8 nucleotides agree with TRBD1. Germline CDR1 and CDR2: LGHDT and YNNKEL (reference sequence). The trim removed 0 bases at V and 10 bases at J, leaving 16 bases unmatched. The CDR3 has 17 residues. CDR3 sequence: CASSQDSGGGQGKGAFF. For the CDR3, the DNA is TGTGCCAGCAGCCAAGATTCGGGGGGAGGACAGGGAAAGGGAGCTTTCTTT.

V and J are TRBV5-5 and TRBJ1-1; TRBD1 is a possible D gene (5 bases). This CDR3 contains 12 residues. Germline assignment: CDR1 SGHKS and CDR2 YYEKEE (reference sequence). V was trimmed by 4 bases and J by 11 bases, leaving 15 bases between them. DNA of the CDR3: TGTGCCAGCAGCGTGGATGGGGGGGTGGCTTTCTTT. Translated, it gives CASSVDGGVAFF.

CDR3 sequence (DNA): TGCGCCAGCAGCCAAGACGGGGGGTCTCGCAGGGGCTACACCTTC. Translation gives CASSQDGGSRRGYTF. The V and J genes are TRBV4-3 and TRBJ1-2, with D maybe TRBD1 (5 bases). V gave up 0 bases and J gave up 8 bases, with 16 bases separating them. In germline, CDR1 is LGHNA, CDR2 YSLEER. The CDR3 loop spans 15 amino acids.

The chain carries TRBV6-5 and TRBJ1-2; D gene uncertain. The CDR3 has 14 residues. Germline loops: CDR1 MNHEY, CDR2 SVGAGI. Trimming removed 0 bases at V and 8 bases at J, with 13 bases between. As DNA, the CDR3 is TGTGCCAGCAGTTACTCGTCACAACCCGGGGGCTACACCTTC. Translated, it gives CASSYSSQPGGYTF.

J is TRBJ1-5 and V is TRBV19; the D gene is possibly TRBD1 (5 bases). Per the germline V gene, CDR1 is LNHDA and CDR2 is SQIVND (reference sequence). The CDR3 has 15 residues. V was shortened by 1 base and J by 7 bases, with 14 bases between the two germline ends. CDR3 residues: CASSIGGSGVQPQHF. In DNA, the CDR3 is TGTGCCAGTAGTATAGGGGGGTCGGGGGTGCAGCCCCAGCATTTT.

The chain recombines TRBV6-2 or TRBV6-3 with TRBJ2-6; TRBD1 matches 8 bases. Germline V gene data show CDR1 as MNHEY and CDR2 as SVGEGT. V gave up 4 bases and J gave up 0 bases; unmatched junction bases: 2. This CDR3 has 16 residues. CDR3 loop: CASSWDRLSGANVLTF. In DNA, the CDR3 is TGTGCCAGCAGTTGGGACAGGCTCTCTGGGGCCAACGTCCTGACTTTC.